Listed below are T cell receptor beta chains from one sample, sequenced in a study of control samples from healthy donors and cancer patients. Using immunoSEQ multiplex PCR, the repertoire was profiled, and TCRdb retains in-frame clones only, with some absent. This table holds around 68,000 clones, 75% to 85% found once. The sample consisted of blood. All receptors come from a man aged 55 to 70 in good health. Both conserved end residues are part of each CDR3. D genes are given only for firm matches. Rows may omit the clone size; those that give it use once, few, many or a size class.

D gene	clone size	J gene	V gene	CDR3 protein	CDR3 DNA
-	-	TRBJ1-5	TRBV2	CASSSSAGNQPQHF	TGTGCCAGCAGTAGTAGCGCGGGGAATCAGCCCCAGCATTTT
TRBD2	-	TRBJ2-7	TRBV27	CASSFAGGPDEQYF	TGTGCCAGCAGTTTTGCGGGAGGGCCCGACGAGCAGTACTTC
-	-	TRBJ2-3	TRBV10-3	CAISESRRQGGTQYF	TGTGCCATCAGTGAGTCGAGGCGTCAGGGAGGAACGCAGTATTTT
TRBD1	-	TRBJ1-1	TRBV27	CASSLSGTGMNTEAFF	TGTGCCAGCAGTTTATCCGGGACAGGCATGAACACTGAAGCTTTCTTT
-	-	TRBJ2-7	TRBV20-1	CSAVAYEQYF	TGCAGTGCAGTAGCTTACGAGCAGTACTTC
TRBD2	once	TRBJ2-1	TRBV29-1	CSVVTPGLARYEQFF	TGCAGCGTCGTTACCCCGGGACTAGCAAGGTATGAGCAGTTCTTC
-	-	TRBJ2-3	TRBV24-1	CATSDWRLGDTQYF	TGTGCCACCAGTGATTGGCGCCTTGGAGATACGCAGTATTTT
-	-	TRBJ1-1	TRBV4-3	CASSEDTGTLGTEAFF	TGCGCCAGCAGCGAAGATACCGGGACTTTAGGTACTGAAGCTTTCTTT
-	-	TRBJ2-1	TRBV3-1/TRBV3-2	CASSQEGARRSSYNEQFF	TGTGCCAGCAGCCAAGAGGGGGCCCGGAGGAGCTCCTACAATGAGCAGTTCTTC
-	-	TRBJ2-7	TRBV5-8	CASSLAGSGSYEQYF	TGTGCCAGCAGCTTGGCGGGGTCCGGCTCCTACGAGCAGTACTTC
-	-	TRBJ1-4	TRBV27	CASSLRRNEKLFF	TGTGCCAGCAGTTTGAGGCGGAATGAAAAACTGTTTTTT
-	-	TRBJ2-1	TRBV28	CASSLTESSYNEQFF	TGTGCCAGCAGTTTGACAGAATCTTCCTACAATGAGCAGTTCTTC
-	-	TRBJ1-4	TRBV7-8	CASSFGQYNEKLFF	TGTGCCAGCAGCTTTGGACAGTACAATGAAAAACTGTTTTTT
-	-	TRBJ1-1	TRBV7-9	CASSPRREIGTEAFF	TGTGCCAGCAGCCCGCGCCGCGAAATAGGTACTGAAGCTTTCTTT
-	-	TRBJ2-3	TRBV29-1	CSLIGVSTDTQYF	TGCAGCTTGATTGGAGTCAGCACAGATACGCAGTATTTT
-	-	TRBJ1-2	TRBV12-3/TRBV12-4	CASSRQSNYGYTF	TGTGCCAGCAGCCGACAGAGTAACTATGGCTACACCTTC
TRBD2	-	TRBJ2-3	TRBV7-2	CASSLVVLAGGSARDTQYF	TGTGCCAGCAGCTTAGTGGTACTAGCGGGAGGTTCGGCCCGAGATACGCAGTATTTT
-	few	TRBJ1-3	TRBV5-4	CAINKDMSLDTIYF	TGTGCCATCAACAAAGACATGTCGCTGGACACCATATATTTT
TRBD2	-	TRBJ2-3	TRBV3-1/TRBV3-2	CASSQVGGRSTDTQYF	TGTGCCAGCAGCCAAGTCGGCGGGAGAAGCACAGATACGCAGTATTTT
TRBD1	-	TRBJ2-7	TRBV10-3	CAISADRELSEQYF	TGTGCCATCAGTGCGGACAGGGAACTTTCCGAGCAGTACTTC
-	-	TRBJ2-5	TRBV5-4	CASSASGQETQYF	TGTGCCAGCAGCGCCAGCGGCCAAGAGACCCAGTACTTC
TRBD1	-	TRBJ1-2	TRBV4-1	CASSQNRGLDGYTF	TGCGCCAGCAGCCAAAACAGGGGCCTAGACGGCTACACCTTC
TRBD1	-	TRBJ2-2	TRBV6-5	CASSPSFTGAGELFF	TGTGCCAGCAGCCCCTCATTTACAGGGGCCGGGGAGCTGTTTTTT
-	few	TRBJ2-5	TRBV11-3	CASSPRGQETQYF	TGTGCCAGCAGCCCCCGGGGCCAAGAGACCCAGTACTTC
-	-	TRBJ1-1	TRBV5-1	CASSAGQGTEAFF	TGCGCCAGCAGCGCGGGACAAGGGACTGAAGCTTTCTTT
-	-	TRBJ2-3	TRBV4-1	CASRGFQRKADTQYF	TGCGCCAGCCGCGGATTCCAGAGAAAAGCAGATACGCAGTATTTT
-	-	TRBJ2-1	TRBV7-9	CASSSNRGSGSYNEQFF	TGTGCCAGCAGCTCCAACCGGGGGAGCGGCTCCTACAATGAGCAGTTCTTC
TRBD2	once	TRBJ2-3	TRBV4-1	CASSPKIAGLTLSTDTQYF	TGCGCCAGCAGTCCTAAAATAGCGGGACTTACGCTTAGCACAGATACGCAGTATTTT
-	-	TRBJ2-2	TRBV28	CASTRVPGNTGELFF	TGTGCCAGCACCCGGGTCCCTGGGAACACCGGGGAGCTGTTTTTT
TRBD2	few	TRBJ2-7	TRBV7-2	CASSSTSGRVSEQYF	TGTGCCAGCAGCTCCACTAGCGGGAGGGTGAGCGAGCAGTACTTC
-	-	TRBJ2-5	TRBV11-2	CASSLGQFQETQYF	TGTGCCAGCAGCTTAGGACAGTTCCAAGAGACCCAGTACTTC
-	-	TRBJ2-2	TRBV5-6	CASSFQGRATGELFF	TGTGCCAGCAGCTTTCAGGGGCGCGCCACCGGGGAGCTGTTTTTT